The 16 T cell receptor beta chains in this list originate from one sample, sequenced in a study of vaccination and CD4 T cells after COVID-19. The Oncomine TCR Beta short-read assay was applied to DNA of cultured CD4+ T cells. TCRdb fed the PCR reads into MiXCR, producing one record per CDR3 protein. The sample lists roughly 18,000 distinct CDR3 sequences; less than 60% were seen once. These receptors' targets are unknown. The time point denotes: late sampling 161 to 241 days after vaccination in three convalescent patients. This sample's treatment: roughly 10-day PBMC culture with coronavirus spike peptide pools or control peptides (ViraFEST assay). This specimen was CD4+ T cells from blood, cultured in vitro, taken about 7 months after SARS-CoV-2 vaccination. Receptor source: a human donor who had recovered from COVID-19.

This clonotype was counted only a few times. The chain has TRBV27 and TRBJ1-5; D is unclear. Germline V gene lookup returns CDR1 MNHEY and CDR2 SMNVEV (reference sequence). V was trimmed by 6 bases and J by 3 bases, leaving 9 bases between them. The length of the CDR3 is 13 residues. Written as DNA, the CDR3 is TGTGCCAGCAGCCCCAGTCACAATCAGCCCCAGCATTTT. This codes for CASSPSHNQPQHF.

V usage is TRBV6-5 and J usage is TRBJ1-1, with a weak D call TRBD1 (6 bases). The CDR3 totals 13 residues. Germline CDR1 reads MNHEY; CDR2 reads SVGAGI. The V end lost 0 bases, the J end lost 11 bases, and 13 bases lay between the germline ends. The CDR3, as DNA: TGTGCCAGCAGTTACTCCGGGGGCTTTGGGGCTTTCTTT. It yields the protein CASSYSGGFGAFF.

The chain uses TRBV20-1 and TRBJ2-3, with TRBD1 identical over 12 bases. Germline lookup yields CDR1 DFQATT and CDR2 SNEGSKA (reference sequence). Losses at the gene ends were 6 bases for V and 4 bases for J; bases not matched to a gene: 8. The CDR3 consists of 15 residues. CDR3 in DNA: TGCAGTGCCAGGGACAGGGGGCTGTCGGCAGATACGCAGTATTTT. Its protein is CSARDRGLSADTQYF.

The chain links TRBV11-3 to TRBJ2-1; D gene ambiguous. Germline CDR1 SGHNT, CDR2 YENEEA. The CDR3 length is 11 residues. Deletions cut 1 base from V and 10 bases from J, with 5 bases between. The CDR3 bases are TGTGCCAGCAGCTTAGGTCTAGAGCAGTTCTTC. Translation gives CASSLGLEQFF. The full variable domain, completed using reference TRBV11-3 and TRBJ2-1, is EAGVVQSPRYKIIEKKQPVAFWCNPISGHNTLYWYLQNLGQGPELLIRYENEEAVDDSQLPKDRFSAERLKGVDSTLKIQPAELGDSAVYLCASSLGLEQFFGPGTRLTVL.

DNA of the CDR3: TGTGCCAGTAAAGACAGGGTGAACACTGAAGCTTTCTTT. Translation gives CASKDRVNTEAFF. The rearrangement links TRBV19 to TRBJ1-1; 7 bases match TRBD1. The CDR3 length is 13 residues. With 7 bases clipped from V and 0 bases from J, the junction kept 2 bases outside the gene matches. From germline, CDR1 is LNHDA and CDR2 SQIVND (reference sequence).

V is TRBV2 and J is TRBJ1-2; D remains ambiguous. CDR1 SNHLY and CDR2 FYNNEI come from the germline V gene. The CDR3 runs to 12 residues. V was clipped by 4 bases and J by 4 bases, with 7 bases between them. CDR3 loop: CASSASPYGYTF. Here the CDR3 DNA reads TGTGCCAGCAGTGCTTCCCCCTATGGCTACACCTTC.

The chain is built from TRBV12-3 or TRBV12-4 and TRBJ2-3, with TRBD1 matching 10 bases. The length of the CDR3 is 15 residues. With V trimmed by 6 bases and J by 2 bases, 5 bases remained unmatched. DNA for the CDR3: TGTGCCAGCAGCCCCGGGACAGGGGTCACAGATACGCAGTATTTT. This codes for CASSPGTGVTDTQYF.

This clonotype has just a few counts. This rearrangement joins TRBV7-2 to TRBJ1-1, with D maybe TRBD1 (5 bases). Between the trimmed V and J ends, which lost 2 bases and 2 bases, there was a span of 18 bases. This CDR3 spans 17 amino acids. Germline V gene lookup returns CDR1 SGHTA and CDR2 FQGNSA. CDR3 loop: CASSLKLPPGDNTEAFF. The CDR3 DNA reads as TGTGCCAGCAGCTTAAAACTGCCCCCGGGGGATAACACTGAAGCTTTCTTT.

The genes are TRBV7-8 and TRBJ2-5, with a possible D match to TRBD1 (6 bases). The CDR3 consists of 15 residues. V lost 5 bases, J lost 7 bases, and 20 bases lay in between. Germline V lookup: CDR1 SGHVS, CDR2 FQNEAQ. The CDR3 is CASSTRLWGQGTQYF. CDR3 nucleotide sequence: TGTGCCAGCAGCACCCGTTTATGGGGGCAGGGGACCCAGTACTTC. The whole variable domain, remainder taken from reference TRBV7-8 and TRBJ2-5, is GAGVSQSPRYKVAKRGQDVALRCDPISGHVSLFWYQQALGQGPEFLTYFQNEAQLDKSGLPSDRFFAERPEGSVSTLKIQRTQQEDSAVYLCASSTRLWGQGTQYFGPGTRLLVL.

V usage is TRBV7-9 and J usage is TRBJ1-1; D ambiguous. Germline CDR1 is SEHNR and CDR2 is FQNEAQ (reference sequence). V was cut by 3 bases and J by 1 base, with 6 bases left in between. The CDR3 totals 13 residues. CDR3 sequence: CASSFDPNTEAFF. The CDR3 region has the DNA TGTGCCAGCAGCTTCGACCCGAACACTGAAGCTTTCTTT. The variable domain in full, completed from reference TRBV7-9 and TRBJ1-1, reads DTGVSQNPRHKITKRGQNVTFRCDPISEHNRLYWYRQTLGQGPEFLTYFQNEAQLEKSRLLSDRFSAERPKGSFSTLEIQRTEQGDSAMYLCASSFDPNTEAFFGQGTRLTVV.

V usage is TRBV7-9 and J usage is TRBJ2-5; D gene unclear. The V and J ends lost 2 bases and 5 bases respectively, with 9 bases between them. The CDR3 sequence is 13 residues long. CDR1 and CDR2 from the germline V gene are SEHNR and FQNEAQ (reference sequence). The CDR3 protein is CASSLLSPETQYF. CDR3 DNA sequence: TGTGCCAGCAGCTTACTTAGTCCGGAGACCCAGTACTTC.

The chain joins TRBV10-3 to TRBJ1-5; D is unclear. The germline V gene has CDR1 ENHRY and CDR2 SYGVKD. The CDR3 consists of 14 residues. The ends were cut back, 3 bases at V and 2 bases at J, with 8 bases in the middle. CDR3 loop: CAISDPGRNQPQHF. DNA for the CDR3: TGTGCCATCAGTGATCCGGGCCGCAATCAGCCCCAGCATTTT.

This chain uses TRBV6-2 or TRBV6-3 with TRBJ1-5; D gene unclear. The CDR3 spans 14 residues. Trimming left V 7 bases short and J 4 bases short, with 14 bases between. Per the germline V gene, CDR1 is MNHEY and CDR2 is SVGEGT. The CDR3 region has the DNA TGTGCCAGCAATTCGGCGGTTTGGAATCAGCCCCAGCATTTT. Amino acids: CASNSAVWNQPQHF.

As DNA, the CDR3 is TGCAGTGCCGGGACAGGGAGGAATCAGCCCCAGCATTTT. It specifies CSAGTGRNQPQHF. The V gene is TRBV20-1, the J gene TRBJ1-5, with 9 positions matching TRBD1. This CDR3 has 13 residues. CDR1 is DFQATT and CDR2 is SNEGSKA in the germline V gene (reference sequence). V dropped 6 bases and J dropped 4; count of bases not matched to a gene: 4.

In its sample, this clonotype was seen once. This rearrangement joins TRBV11-3 to TRBJ1-1, with a possible D match to TRBD1 (5 bases). V lost 4 bases and J 5 bases, leaving 20 bases between the germline ends. Germline assignment: CDR1 SGHNT and CDR2 YENEEA. The length of the CDR3 is 16 residues. DNA of the CDR3: TGTGCCAGCAGCTCCTTCACAAGCGGGGCGAGGACTGAAGCTTTCTTT. Its translation: CASSSFTSGARTEAFF. The variable domain in full, with the rest retrieved from reference TRBV11-3 and TRBJ1-1, is EAGVVQSPRYKIIEKKQPVAFWCNPISGHNTLYWYLQNLGQGPELLIRYENEEAVDDSQLPKDRFSAERLKGVDSTLKIQPAELGDSAVYLCASSSFTSGARTEAFFGQGTRLTVV.

The sample holds one count of this clonotype. The chain's CDR3 is CASRDRDGAFF. CDR3 DNA: TGTGCCAGCCGGGACAGGGACGGGGCTTTCTTT. The chain links TRBV6-2 or TRBV6-3 to TRBJ1-1, with 9 positions matching TRBD1. Germline V gives CDR1 MNHEY, CDR2 SVGEGT. Trimming cost V 8 bases and J 11 bases; bases outside gene matches: 6. The CDR3 has 11 residues.